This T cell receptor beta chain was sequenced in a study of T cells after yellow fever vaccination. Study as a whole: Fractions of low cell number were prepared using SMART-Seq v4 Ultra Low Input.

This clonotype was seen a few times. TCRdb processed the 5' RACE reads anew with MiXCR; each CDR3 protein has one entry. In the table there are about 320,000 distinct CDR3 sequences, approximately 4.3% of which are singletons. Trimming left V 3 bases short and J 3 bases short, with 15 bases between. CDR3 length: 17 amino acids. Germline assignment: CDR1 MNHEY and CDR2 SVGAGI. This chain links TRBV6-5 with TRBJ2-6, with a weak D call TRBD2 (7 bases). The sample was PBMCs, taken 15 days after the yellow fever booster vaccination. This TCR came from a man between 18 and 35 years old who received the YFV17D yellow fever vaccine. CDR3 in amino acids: CASSYGLGGRGANVLTF. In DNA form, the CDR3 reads TGTGCCAGCAGTTATGGGCTCGGGGGGCGTGGGGCCAACGTCCTGACTTTC.